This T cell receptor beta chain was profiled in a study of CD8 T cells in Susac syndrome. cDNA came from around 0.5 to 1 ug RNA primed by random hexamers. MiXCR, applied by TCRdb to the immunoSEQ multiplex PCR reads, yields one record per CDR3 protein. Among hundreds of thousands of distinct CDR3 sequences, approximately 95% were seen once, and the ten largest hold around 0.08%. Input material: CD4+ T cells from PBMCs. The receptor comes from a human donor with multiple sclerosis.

Written as DNA, the CDR3 is TGCAGTGCGGGCGGTTTAACCCTTGACTATGGCTACACCTTC. As protein: CSAGGLTLDYGYTF. The chain joins TRBV20-1 to TRBJ1-2; no clear D gene. CDR3 length equals 14 residues. V lost 6 bases to trimming and J lost 3 bases, with 17 bases between them. In germline, CDR1 is DFQATT, CDR2 SNEGSKA (reference sequence).